This TCR beta chain is drawn from a study of OX40 agonist ivuxolimab in advanced cancers. Generated by immunoSEQ multiplex PCR, the TCRdb table keeps only in-frame clones and is missing some. The table lists more than 65,000 clones, roughly 90% of them singletons, with approximately 0.67% in the top ten. This CDR3 contains 16 residues. Unmatched junction bases numbered 4, after V lost 3 bases and J lost 4 bases. The V gene's germline CDR1 is MNHNY and CDR2 SVGAGI (reference sequence). Concerning this clone itself: The antigen is undetermined.

Study-level results: The antigen specificity of the peripheral T cells (those that were expanded) was not determined.

Material: CD4+ or CD8+ T cells sorted from blood, obtained in a trial of the OX40 agonist ivuxolimab. This chain connects TRBV6-6 to TRBJ2-1; 12 bases fit TRBD1. The clonotype was recovered from an adult with an advanced solid tumor such as melanoma, head and neck, liver or kidney cancer. The CDR3 DNA sequence: TGTGCCAGCAGTTATGGGACAGGGGGCAAGTACAATGAGCAGTTCTTC. Its translation is CASSYGTGGKYNEQFF.